The 27 T cell receptor beta chains below all came from one sample that was sequenced in a study of blood T cell repertoires in COVID-19 (dated by TCRdb to 2019 to 2021). The method was the immunoSEQ multiplex PCR assay. Not all clones reach the TCRdb copy of this immuneACCESS table, which keeps in-frame sequences only. Checked studies attribute under half of the gap to unresolved V genes and leave the rest unexplained. This sample lists nearly 55,000 clones; about 86% were detected once. 12% of the sample is taken by the ten largest. The sample was peripheral blood. These receptors came from a man between 65 and 85 years old with active COVID-19.

This chain joins TRBV7-2 and TRBJ2-5; 9 positions match TRBD2. Germline loops: CDR1 SGHTA, CDR2 FQGNSA. The CDR3 covers 15 residues. The V gene end was trimmed by 4 bases and the J gene end by 1 base; junction bases not matched to a gene: 4. The CDR3 loop reads CASSWSGGSQETQYF. The DNA of the CDR3 is TGTGCCAGCAGCTGGAGCGGGGGGTCCCAAGAGACCCAGTACTTC.

This chain links TRBV18 with TRBJ2-3; TRBD2 agrees at 12 bases. V gave up 6 bases and J gave up 1 base; unmatched junction bases: 5. The CDR3 totals 16 residues. Germline V gene data show CDR1 as KGHSH and CDR2 as LQKENI. The CDR3 region has the DNA TGTGCCAGCTCCCGACGGACTAGCGGGGGCACAGATACGCAGTATTTT. Residues: CASSRRTSGGTDTQYF.

This sequence joins TRBV19 and TRBJ2-2, with a possible D match to TRBD2 (6 bases). With 6 bases removed from V and 5 bases from J, the gap between germline ends came to 13 bases. The CDR3 length is 14 residues. Germline-derived CDR1 and CDR2 are LNHDA and SQIVND (reference sequence). CDR3 nucleotide sequence: TGTGCCAGTAGACCCGGGACTCTGACCGGGGAGCTGTTTTTT. Its protein product is CASRPGTLTGELFF.

This clone was seen only once. The genes are TRBV27 and TRBJ2-2; 8 positions match TRBD2. Trimming removed 5 bases from V and 10 bases from J; junction bases left unmatched: 9. The CDR3 covers 14 residues. Germline CDR1 and CDR2: MNHEY and SMNVEV (reference sequence). CDR3: CASSPGLAFAELFF. CDR3 in DNA: TGTGCCAGCAGTCCCGGACTAGCCTTCGCGGAGCTGTTTTTT.

The rearrangement links TRBV5-1 to TRBJ2-1; 12 bases match TRBD2. The CDR3 has 15 amino acids. V lost 4 bases, J lost 5 bases, and 4 bases stayed unmatched. CDR1 SGHRS and CDR2 YFSETQ come from the germline V gene. CDR3 in amino acids: CASSESSGGDNEQFF. The DNA of the CDR3 is TGCGCCAGCAGCGAATCTAGCGGGGGGGACAATGAGCAGTTCTTC.

This clone was counted once. V gene TRBV5-1 combines with J gene TRBJ2-7, with TRBD1 matching 7 bases. V lost 4 bases and J lost 7; bases outside the gene matches: 5. The CDR3 spans 12 residues. The germline gives CDR1 SGHRS, CDR2 YFSETQ. In DNA form, the CDR3 reads TGCGCCAGCAGCCGGGACAGAGGGGAGCAGTACTTC. This sequence encodes CASSRDRGEQYF.

This clone was detected only once. This sequence joins TRBV6-5 and TRBJ1-3; D is ambiguous. CDR1 is MNHEY and CDR2 is SVGAGI in the germline V gene. V dropped 7 bases and J dropped 4 bases, with 17 bases sitting between them. This CDR3 spans 15 amino acids. This chain's CDR3 is CASTMTTSPGNTIYF. In DNA form, the CDR3 reads TGTGCCAGCACCATGACTACCAGCCCGGGAAACACCATATATTTT.

The chain combines TRBV6-2 or TRBV6-3 with TRBJ1-1, with TRBD1 matching 9 bases. Germline V gene lookup returns CDR1 MNHEY and CDR2 SVGEGT. The CDR3 has 15 residues. The V and J ends lost 2 bases and 1 base, in that order; junction bases with no gene match: 2. The CDR3 DNA sequence: TGTGCCAGCAGTTACGGACAGGGGTGGAACACTGAAGCTTTCTTT. Protein product: CASSYGQGWNTEAFF.

The J gene is TRBJ1-6, the V gene TRBV11-2; 10 nucleotides match TRBD1. Germline values: CDR1 SGHAT, CDR2 FQNNGV. V lost 5 bases, J lost 8 bases, and 6 bases stayed unmatched. The CDR3 has 15 residues. The CDR3 is CASSGRTGGYSPLHF. The DNA for the CDR3 is TGTGCCAGCAGCGGACGGACAGGGGGTTATTCACCCCTCCACTTT.

The chain combines TRBV24-1 with TRBJ2-3, with 12 bases fitting TRBD2. In germline, CDR1 is KGHDR, CDR2 SFDVKD. The length of the CDR3 is 17 residues. V lost 3 bases to trimming and J lost 1 base; unmatched junction nucleotides: 4. The CDR3 coding sequence is TGTGCCACCAGTGATGGCCGGACTAGCGGGGGCACAGATACGCAGTATTTT. Translated, it gives CATSDGRTSGGTDTQYF.

This clone was detected once. The chain carries TRBV6-1 and TRBJ2-1, with D possibly being TRBD2 (5 bases). Germline CDR1 reads MNHNS; CDR2 reads SASEGT. The CDR3 length is 17 residues. The V gene lost 2 bases and the J gene lost 2 bases, with 16 bases spanning the gap. CDR3 nucleotides: TGTGCCAGCAGTGAAAGCAGCACACCAGCGGCCTACAATGAGCAGTTCTTC. Its translation: CASSESSTPAAYNEQFF.

This clone was found a few times. The chain joins TRBV29-1 to TRBJ2-3, with 10 bases matching TRBD1. Germline CDR1 reads SQVTM; CDR2 reads ANQGSEA. The V and J ends lost 5 bases and 4 bases, in that order; junction bases with no gene match: 3. The CDR3 is made up of 13 amino acids. CDR3 sequence: CSVSGQGADTQYF. The DNA for the CDR3 is TGCAGCGTTTCAGGACAGGGGGCAGATACGCAGTATTTT.

The rearrangement links TRBV20-1 to TRBJ1-4; 7 bases align to TRBD1. Germline V gene data show CDR1 as DFQATT and CDR2 as SNEGSKA (reference sequence). CDR3 length: 14 amino acids. V shed 4 bases, J shed 7 bases, and the junction held 9 bases outside the gene matches. CDR3 nucleotide sequence: TGCAGTGCTAATGACAGGGATGTTCGTGAAAAACTGTTTTTT. It translates to CSANDRDVREKLFF.

The genes are TRBV6-1 and TRBJ2-7; perhaps TRBD1 as D (5 bases). The length of the CDR3 is 15 residues. The germline V and J ends were trimmed by 2 bases and 0 bases, with 11 bases remaining between them. Per the germline V gene, CDR1 is MNHNS and CDR2 is SASEGT. CDR3 protein: CASSEWGHSSYEQYF. As DNA, the CDR3 is TGTGCCAGCAGTGAATGGGGCCATAGCTCCTACGAGCAGTACTTC.

The chain combines TRBV5-6 with TRBJ1-3; D not certain. The V gene lost 5 bases and the J gene lost 0 bases, with 9 bases spanning the gap. CDR1 and CDR2 (germline): SGHDT, YYEEEE. This CDR3 has 14 residues. The CDR3 spells CASSDTRSGNTIYF. The CDR3 DNA is TGTGCCAGCAGTGACACTCGCTCTGGAAACACCATATATTTT. The full variable domain, with the rest looked up from reference TRBV5-6 and TRBJ1-3, is DAGVTQSPTHLIKTRGQQVTLRCSPKSGHDTVSWYQQALGQGPQFIFQYYEEEERQRGNFPDRFSGHQFPNYSSELNVNALLLGDSALYLCASSDTRSGNTIYFGEGSWLTVV.

This clone was recorded once. The V and J genes are TRBV6-6 and TRBJ2-7; unclear D gene. Germline V CDR1 and CDR2: MNHNY, SVGAGI (reference sequence). CDR3 length: 12 residues. Trimming took off 8 bases at V and 2 bases at J, with 10 bases between the two ends. The CDR3 reads CASATVAYEQYF. The CDR3 bases are TGTGCCAGCGCCACAGTAGCCTACGAGCAGTACTTC.

V and J are TRBV11-2 and TRBJ1-1; 7 bases map to TRBD1. V lost 8 bases, J lost 3 bases, and 9 bases stayed unmatched. Germline V gene data show CDR1 as SGHAT and CDR2 as FQNNGV. The CDR3 consists of 14 residues. The CDR3 sequence is CASCKQGRDTEAFF. CDR3 DNA: TGTGCCAGCTGCAAACAGGGGCGAGACACTGAAGCTTTCTTT. The complete variable domain, with remaining parts taken from reference TRBV11-2 and TRBJ1-1, reads EAGVAQSPRYKIIEKRQSVAFWCNPISGHATLYWYQQILGQGPKLLIQFQNNGVVDDSQLPKDRFSAERLKGVDSTLKIQPAKLEDSAVYLCASCKQGRDTEAFFGQGTRLTVV.

This chain uses TRBV7-9 with TRBJ1-1, with TRBD1 matching 7 bases. CDR1 is SEHNR, CDR2 FQNEAQ, per germline (reference sequence). The CDR3 is made up of 14 amino acids. V shed 4 bases and J 2 bases; nucleotides not matched to a gene: 4. The CDR3 loop reads CASSSTGSNTEAFF. The CDR3 DNA follows: TGTGCCAGCAGCTCGACAGGGAGTAACACTGAAGCTTTCTTT.

This chain joins TRBV6-5 and TRBJ1-4; no firm D call. This CDR3 has 14 residues. The germline V gene has CDR1 MNHEY and CDR2 SVGAGI. CDR3 in amino acids: CGVRSGGFNEKLFF. DNA of the CDR3: TGTGGGGTCCGGTCCGGAGGATTTAATGAAAAACTGTTTTTT.

The chain is built from TRBV2 and TRBJ2-7, with D possibly TRBD1 on 5 matching bases. V shed 3 bases and J shed 3 bases, with 9 bases lying between them. CDR3 length equals 13 residues. Per the germline V gene, CDR1 is SNHLY and CDR2 is FYNNEI. The CDR3 here is CASSDQGIYEQYF. DNA for the CDR3: TGTGCCAGCAGTGATCAGGGAATCTACGAGCAGTACTTC.

This clone was seen only a few times. CDR3 sequence reads: CSVDPSTDTQYF. CDR3 DNA sequence: TGCAGCGTTGACCCGTCCACAGATACGCAGTATTTT. The chain carries TRBV29-1 and TRBJ2-3; D remains unclear. Germline loops: CDR1 SQVTM, CDR2 ANQGSEA. The CDR3 length is 12 residues. Trimming left V 3 bases short and J 2 bases short, with 6 bases between.

V gene TRBV11-2 combines with J gene TRBJ1-2; D possibly corresponds to TRBD1 (6 bases). This CDR3 spans 14 amino acids. Germline CDR1 is SGHAT and CDR2 is FQNNGV. V lost 5 bases to trimming and J lost 8 bases, with 18 bases between them. CDR3 loop: CASSPGGGRQGYTF. CDR3 nucleotides: TGTGCCAGCAGCCCCGGGGGGGGGCGTCAAGGCTACACCTTC.

The chain uses TRBV6-5 and TRBJ1-5, with TRBD1 as a possible D gene (5 bases). The germline V gene encodes CDR1 MNHEY and CDR2 SVGAGI. The CDR3 runs 14 residues. Trimming left V 4 bases short and J 10 bases short, with 17 bases between. DNA for the CDR3: TGTGCCAGCAGTTGGGGGGGGGAGGGCGGACCCCAGCATTTT. It is translated as CASSWGGEGGPQHF.

The CDR3 DNA reads TGCGCCAGCAGCCCCTCGCGGGGGGGCCCCTACAATGAGCAGTTCTTC. Its translation: CASSPSRGGPYNEQFF. The chain is built from TRBV4-3 and TRBJ2-1, with 9 nucleotides matching TRBD2. Germline V gene sequence: CDR1 LGHNA, CDR2 YSLEER. This CDR3 comprises 16 residues. The J segment lost 2 bases and the V segment lost 4 bases, leaving 6 bases of the junction unmatched.

The CDR3 is CASSFAGGTDNEQFF. As DNA, the CDR3 is TGTGCCAGCAGCTTCGCGGGGGGGACTGACAATGAGCAGTTCTTC. The rearrangement links TRBV7-3 to TRBJ2-1; 9 bases fit TRBD2. After removal of 3 bases from V and 5 bases from J, the junction contained 5 bases not matched to a gene. The length of the CDR3 is 15 residues. Germline V lookup: CDR1 SGHTA, CDR2 FQGTGA.

CDR3 bases: TGCGCCAGCAGCTGGACAGGGGCCCCCTCTGGGGCCAACGTCCTGACTTTC. This translates into CASSWTGAPSGANVLTF. The V gene is TRBV5-1, the J gene TRBJ2-6, with 9 nucleotides matching TRBD1. The CDR3 sequence is 17 residues long. Germline CDR1 SGHRS, CDR2 YFSETQ. The V segment lost 3 bases and the J segment 0 bases; nucleotides outside the gene matches: 4.

This rearrangement joins TRBV2 to TRBJ2-7; 7 nucleotides agree with TRBD2. The junction had 9 bases not matched to a gene; V was cut back by 4 bases and J by 3 bases. The germline V gene encodes CDR1 SNHLY and CDR2 FYNNEI. The CDR3 sequence is 15 residues long. The DNA for the CDR3 is TGTGCCAGCAGTGGGGGGAGGGTTTCTTACTACGAGCAGTACTTC. Its translation: CASSGGRVSYYEQYF.